This entry concerns a single TCR beta chain. The V and J ends lost 3 bases and 3 bases respectively, with 9 bases between them. This CDR3 has 14 amino acids. In germline, CDR1 is SGHDN, CDR2 FVKESK. The data were taken from a study of T cell responses to AZD1222 COVID-19 vaccine. The data were produced by immunoSEQ multiplex PCR, yet TCRdb's version contains in-frame clones alone and is incomplete. Of about 140,000 clones detected, 85% to 95% appear once; the ten largest clones hold about 3.7%. The clonotype was recovered from an adult who received the AZD1222 COVID-19 vaccine. The source was peripheral blood, collected 28 days after the second AZD1222 dose. V is TRBV14 and J is TRBJ2-1; perhaps TRBD1 as D (5 bases). The CDR3 DNA reads TGTGCCAGCAGCCAGGCGGACAACTACAATGAGCAGTTCTTC. Amino acids: CASSQADNYNEQFF. The full variable domain, completed using reference TRBV14 and TRBJ2-1, is EAGVTQFPSHSVIEKGQTVTLRCDPISGHDNLYWYRRVMGKEIKFLLHFVKESKQDESGMPNNRFLAERTGGTYSTLKVQPAELEDSGVYFCASSQADNYNEQFFGPGTRLTVL.